A single sample gave rise to the 30 T cell receptor beta chains below, sequenced in a study of PD-1 blockade in classical Hodgkin lymphoma. Time point meaning: newly diagnosed, previously untreated cHL patient sample. Isolation of CD4+ T cells from thawed PBMCs was performed by magnetic negative selection. Repertoires were generated with immunoSEQ multiplex PCR, while TCRdb's copy carries only in-frame clones and drops some. Here the sample spans fewer than 35,000 clones, 88% being singletons. Sequencing was carried out using CD4+ T cells from blood. The receptors were sampled from a human donor with classical Hodgkin lymphoma.

This rearrangement joins TRBV15 to TRBJ1-5, with D hard to call. CDR3 size: 13 residues. Per the germline V gene, CDR1 is LNHNV and CDR2 is YYDKDF (reference sequence). Trimming stripped 7 bases from V and 6 bases from J, with 13 bases between. CDR3 in amino acids: CATTSRLSQPQHF. CDR3 nucleotide sequence: TGTGCCACCACATCCAGGCTCAGTCAGCCCCAGCATTTT.

This chain joins TRBV5-1 and TRBJ2-1, with 11 bases fitting TRBD1. CDR3 length equals 16 residues. The trim removed 4 bases at V and 7 bases at J, leaving 10 bases unmatched. Looked up from germline, CDR1 is SGHRS and CDR2 is YFSETQ. The CDR3 loop reads CASSLWIGQGANEQFF. The CDR3 bases are TGCGCCAGCAGCCTTTGGATTGGACAGGGGGCTAATGAGCAGTTCTTC.

The rearrangement uses TRBV5-1 and TRBJ2-2; 7 bases fit TRBD1. The CDR3 runs to 15 residues. J was trimmed by 4 bases and V by 0 bases; bases with no gene match: 3. CDR1 is SGHRS, CDR2 YFSETQ, per germline. This chain's CDR3 is CASSLGQGLTGELFF. The CDR3 region has the DNA TGCGCCAGCAGCTTGGGACAGGGTCTCACCGGGGAGCTGTTTTTT.

The CDR3 is CASSRSSGRLSTDTQYF. CDR3 coding DNA: TGTGCCAGCAGCCGTTCTAGCGGGAGGCTGAGCACAGATACGCAGTATTTT. This rearrangement joins TRBV5-4 to TRBJ2-3, with 11 bases aligning to TRBD2. The CDR3 covers 17 residues. V shed 4 bases, J shed 0 bases, and the junction held 7 bases outside the gene matches. The germline V gene encodes CDR1 SGHNT and CDR2 YYREEE (reference sequence).

The CDR3 DNA follows: TGTGCCAGCAGTCGGACAGGGGGACGATATGGCTACACCTTC. Translated, it gives CASSRTGGRYGYTF. This sequence joins TRBV28 and TRBJ1-2; the match to TRBD1 covers 10 bases. V was pared by 5 bases and J by 5 bases, with 5 bases of the junction left unmatched. This CDR3 has 14 amino acids. Germline values: CDR1 MDHEN, CDR2 SYDVKM.

J is TRBJ2-7 and V is TRBV5-8; TRBD1 or TRBD2 may be the D gene (5 bases each). The germline gives CDR1 SGHTS, CDR2 YDEGEE. V shed 2 bases and J shed 2 bases, with 8 bases lying between them. The CDR3 covers 13 residues. CDR3 protein: CASSLRDAYEQYF. For the CDR3, the DNA is TGTGCCAGCAGCTTACGGGACGCCTACGAGCAGTACTTC.

V is TRBV5-1 and J is TRBJ1-4; TRBD1 agrees at 10 bases. V lost 6 bases and J lost 3; bases outside the gene matches: 8. The CDR3 extends over 16 amino acids. The V gene's germline CDR1 is SGHRS and CDR2 YFSETQ. The CDR3, as DNA: TGCGCCAGCACCCCCCGACAGGGGGCGCCTAATGAAAAACTGTTTTTT. Translation: CASTPRQGAPNEKLFF.

V and J are TRBV11-3 and TRBJ2-3; tentative D call: TRBD2 (6 bases). V lost 1 base and J 0 bases, leaving 8 bases between the germline ends. The CDR3 has 15 residues. Germline CDR1 and CDR2: SGHNT and YENEEA. The CDR3 protein is CASSLGGTSTDTQYF. DNA for the CDR3: TGTGCCAGCAGCTTAGGTGGGACTAGCACAGATACGCAGTATTTT. Looking up the rest from reference TRBV11-3 and TRBJ2-3 gives the full variable domain: EAGVVQSPRYKIIEKKQPVAFWCNPISGHNTLYWYLQNLGQGPELLIRYENEEAVDDSQLPKDRFSAERLKGVDSTLKIQPAELGDSAVYLCASSLGGTSTDTQYFGPGTRLTVL.

J is TRBJ2-2 and V is TRBV6-4; D ambiguous. From germline, CDR1 is MRHNA and CDR2 SNTAGT. This CDR3 spans 14 amino acids. The V and J ends lost 4 bases and 4 bases respectively, with 10 bases between them. The CDR3 reads CASSAFPGTGELFF. The CDR3 DNA reads as TGTGCCAGCAGTGCATTCCCGGGCACCGGGGAGCTGTTTTTT.

Regarding this clone: Germline and junction disagree at one end, which may indicate a read error. The J gene is TRBJ1-4, the V gene TRBV7-7; D gene unclear. The V gene's germline CDR1 is SSHAT and CDR2 FNYEAQ (reference sequence). The CDR3 is 15 residues long. The CDR3 loop reads CASSLLGGSNEKLFF. In DNA, the CDR3 is TGTGCTAGCAGCTTATTGGGCGGCTCGAATGAAAAACTGTTTTTT.

V is TRBV5-4 and J is TRBJ1-2; a possible D gene is TRBD1 (5 bases). V was trimmed by 0 bases and J by 8 bases, leaving 17 bases between them. CDR1 and CDR2 from the germline V gene are SGHNT and YYREEE (reference sequence). The CDR3 consists of 15 residues. CDR3 sequence (DNA): TGTGCCAGCAGCTTGGTTGGGGACCTACTGGGGGGCTACACCTTC. It specifies CASSLVGDLLGGYTF.

The J gene is TRBJ1-3, the V gene TRBV19, with D uncertain. Germline V gives CDR1 LNHDA, CDR2 SQIVND (reference sequence). This CDR3 comprises 14 residues. V was pared by 5 bases and J by 4 bases, with 12 bases between. As DNA, the CDR3 is TGTGCCAGTAGTCGGGCCACTTCCGGAAACACCATATATTTT. Amino acids: CASSRATSGNTIYF.

The rearrangement uses TRBV28 and TRBJ2-7; D perhaps matches TRBD1 (5 bases). The ends were cut back, 2 bases at V and 4 bases at J, with 6 bases in the middle. Germline lookup yields CDR1 MDHEN and CDR2 SYDVKM. This CDR3 is 12 amino acids long. CDR3 residues: CASSLPGYEQYF. The CDR3 coding sequence is TGTGCCAGCAGTTTACCAGGGTACGAGCAGTACTTC.

This chain links TRBV28 with TRBJ1-1, with D unclear. CDR1 is MDHEN and CDR2 is SYDVKM in the germline V gene. The CDR3 loop spans 14 amino acids. V lost 5 bases, J lost 4 bases, and 14 bases lay in between. The CDR3 DNA reads as TGTGCCAGCAGTCCTCCTCCCCCGGGCACTGAAGCTTTCTTT. Translation: CASSPPPPGTEAFF.

The chain employs TRBV5-1 and TRBJ2-7; 12 bases agree with TRBD2. Germline V gene data show CDR1 as SGHRS and CDR2 as YFSETQ. The CDR3 totals 17 residues. The junction had 5 bases not matched to a gene; V was cut back by 0 bases and J by 1 base. The CDR3 DNA reads as TGCGCCAGCAGCTTGGCCGGACTAGCGGGAAAGTCCTACGAGCAGTACTTC. Encoded protein: CASSLAGLAGKSYEQYF. Supplemented by reference TRBV5-1 and TRBJ2-7, the full variable domain reads KAGVTQTPRYLIKTRGQQVTLSCSPISGHRSVSWYQQTPGQGLQFLFEYFSETQRNKGNFPGRFSGRQFSNSRSEMNVSTLELGDSALYLCASSLAGLAGKSYEQYFGPGTRLTVT.

The chain uses TRBV11-2 and TRBJ2-7; tentatively, D is TRBD2 (5 bases). V lost 5 bases, J lost 3 bases, and 17 bases lay in between. The CDR3 is made up of 15 amino acids. Germline V gives CDR1 SGHAT, CDR2 FQNNGV. CDR3 DNA sequence: TGTGCCAGCAGCAAGCGGTCCCTACCCTACTACGAGCAGTACTTC. Residues: CASSKRSLPYYEQYF.

The V gene is TRBV28, the J gene TRBJ2-7; D is perhaps TRBD1 or TRBD2 (5 bases each). V was shortened by 7 bases and J by 0 bases, with 16 bases between the two germline ends. Per the germline V gene, CDR1 is MDHEN and CDR2 is SYDVKM. This CDR3 contains 15 residues. CDR3 sequence: CASTRGALSSYEQYF. DNA for the CDR3: TGTGCCAGCACCCGAGGGGCTTTGAGCTCCTACGAGCAGTACTTC.

The V gene is TRBV18, the J gene TRBJ2-7, with a weak D call TRBD1 (6 bases). V was shortened by 0 bases and J by 4 bases, with 10 bases between the two germline ends. The CDR3 length is 14 residues. Per germline, CDR1 KGHSH and CDR2 LQKENI. The CDR3 region has the DNA TGTGCCAGCTCACCACCGAACAGGGATTACGAGCAGTACTTC. Protein sequence: CASSPPNRDYEQYF.

V usage is TRBV28 and J usage is TRBJ1-1; D unresolved. Germline V gene lookup returns CDR1 MDHEN and CDR2 SYDVKM. CDR3 length: 13 residues. V was trimmed by 5 bases and J by 0 bases, leaving 7 bases between them. CDR3 in DNA: TGTGCCAGCAGTGCCGGGGTGAACACTGAAGCTTTCTTT. Protein: CASSAGVNTEAFF.

The genes are TRBV6-5 and TRBJ2-7; TRBD2 aligns across 13 bases. Germline CDR1 and CDR2: MNHEY and SVGAGI. The CDR3 is 16 residues long. V gave up 3 bases and J gave up 6 bases; unmatched junction bases: 8. The CDR3: CASSYLPTSGRAEQYF. As DNA, the CDR3 is TGTGCCAGCAGTTATCTACCAACTAGCGGGAGGGCCGAGCAGTACTTC.

V gene TRBV29-1 combines with J gene TRBJ1-2; TRBD1 agrees at 7 bases. The J segment lost 4 bases and the V segment lost 6 bases, leaving 11 bases of the junction unmatched. The CDR3 extends over 14 amino acids. In germline, CDR1 is SQVTM, CDR2 ANQGSEA. In DNA, the CDR3 is TGCAGCGTGGCGGGACAGAGCAGGCGCTATGGCTACACCTTC. It specifies CSVAGQSRRYGYTF.

The rearrangement links TRBV5-1 to TRBJ1-6, with 7 bases lining up with TRBD1. CDR1 and CDR2 from the germline V gene are SGHRS and YFSETQ. This CDR3 is built from 14 residues. The V segment lost 3 bases and the J segment 5 bases; nucleotides outside the gene matches: 2. CDR3 DNA: TGCGCCAGCAGCTGGGACAGTCATAATTCACCCCTCCACTTT. Translated: CASSWDSHNSPLHF.

V and J are TRBV10-3 and TRBJ1-1, with 9 positions matching TRBD1. This CDR3 has 14 residues. J lost 6 bases, V lost 5 bases, and 7 bases had no gene match. Germline assignment: CDR1 ENHRY and CDR2 SYGVKD. DNA for the CDR3: TGTGCCATCAGTTCCGGGACAGGGTATGCTGAAGCTTTCTTT. Translation: CAISSGTGYAEAFF.

V gene TRBV4-2 combines with J gene TRBJ1-1; D is unclear. This CDR3 region has 13 residues. Trimming took 5 bases from V and 3 from J, leaving 10 bases between them. Germline lookup yields CDR1 LGHNA and CDR2 YNFKEQ. In DNA form, the CDR3 reads TGTGCCAGCAGCTTAGATACGTACACTGAAGCTTTCTTT. Translated: CASSLDTYTEAFF.

This chain links TRBV5-1 with TRBJ2-3, with D uncertain. The V gene's germline CDR1 is SGHRS and CDR2 YFSETQ. The CDR3 consists of 14 residues. The V end was cut by 0 bases, the J end by 4 bases, with 9 bases between. CDR3 in DNA: TGCGCCAGCAGCTTGGGACCTGGACCAGATACGCAGTATTTT. Translating it yields CASSLGPGPDTQYF.

This rearrangement joins TRBV7-9 to TRBJ1-4, with D perhaps TRBD1 (5 bases). In germline, CDR1 is SEHNR, CDR2 FQNEAQ (reference sequence). The germline V and J ends were trimmed by 5 bases and 8 bases, with 15 bases remaining between them. The CDR3 extends over 14 amino acids. In DNA form, the CDR3 reads TGTGCCAGCAGCCCGGGGCTCTTGGGGGAAAAACTGTTTTTT. Translated: CASSPGLLGEKLFF.

The rearrangement links TRBV29-1 to TRBJ2-1, with D perhaps matching TRBD2 (6 bases). Germline V gene data show CDR1 as SQVTM and CDR2 as ANQGSEA. CDR3 size: 14 residues. The ends were cut back, 1 base at V and 1 base at J, with 8 bases in the middle. The CDR3 loop is CSVEGGVSYNEQFF. For the CDR3, the DNA is TGCAGCGTTGAAGGCGGGGTATCCTACAATGAGCAGTTCTTC.

This clone has just one count. The chain uses TRBV9 and TRBJ2-7; weak D call: TRBD1 (6 bases). This CDR3 contains 12 residues. Germline values: CDR1 SGDLS, CDR2 YYNGEE. V was shortened by 2 bases and J by 6 bases, with 9 bases between the two germline ends. CDR3 sequence reads: CASSVMGAEQYF. The CDR3 DNA reads TGTGCCAGCAGCGTGATGGGGGCCGAGCAGTACTTC.

The chain recombines TRBV29-1 with TRBJ1-2; no definite D call. This CDR3 region has 13 residues. Germline V lookup: CDR1 SQVTM, CDR2 ANQGSEA. V was trimmed by 4 bases and J by 4 bases, leaving 13 bases between them. CDR3 nucleotides: TGCAGCGTTGGGGAAAAAGAGGCCTATGGCTACACCTTC. Translated: CSVGEKEAYGYTF.

This clone came up once. This sequence joins TRBV28 and TRBJ1-5, with a possible D match to TRBD1 (6 bases). The CDR3 is 11 amino acids. Germline CDR1 MDHEN, CDR2 SYDVKM. V was clipped by 10 bases and J by 11 bases, with 15 bases between them. CDR3 sequence (DNA): TGTGCCACCTCGGGACAACGGACCCAGCATTTT. It is translated as CATSGQRTQHF.